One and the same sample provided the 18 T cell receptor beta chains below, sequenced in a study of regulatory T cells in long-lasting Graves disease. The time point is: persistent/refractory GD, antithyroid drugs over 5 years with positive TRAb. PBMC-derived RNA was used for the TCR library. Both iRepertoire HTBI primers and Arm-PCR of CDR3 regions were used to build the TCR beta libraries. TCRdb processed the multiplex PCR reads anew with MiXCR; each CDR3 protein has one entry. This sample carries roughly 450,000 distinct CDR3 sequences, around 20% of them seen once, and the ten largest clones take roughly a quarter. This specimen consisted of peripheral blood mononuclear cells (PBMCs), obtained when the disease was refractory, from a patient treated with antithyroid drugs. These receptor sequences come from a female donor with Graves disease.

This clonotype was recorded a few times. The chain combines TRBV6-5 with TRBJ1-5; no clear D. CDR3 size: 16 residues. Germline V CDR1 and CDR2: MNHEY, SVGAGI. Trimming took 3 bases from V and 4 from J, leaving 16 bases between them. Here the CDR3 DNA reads TGTGCCAGCAGTTATGTGAGGGCCGAAGGGAATCAGCCCCAGCATTTT. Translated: CASSYVRAEGNQPQHF.

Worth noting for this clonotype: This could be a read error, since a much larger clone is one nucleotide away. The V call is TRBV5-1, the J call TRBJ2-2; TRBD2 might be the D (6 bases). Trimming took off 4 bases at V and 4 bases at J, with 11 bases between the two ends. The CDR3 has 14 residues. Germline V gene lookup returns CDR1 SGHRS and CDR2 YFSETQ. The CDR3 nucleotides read TGCGCCAGCAGCCCGGGACTTAGCACCGGGGAGCTGTTTTTT. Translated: CASSPGLSTGELFF.

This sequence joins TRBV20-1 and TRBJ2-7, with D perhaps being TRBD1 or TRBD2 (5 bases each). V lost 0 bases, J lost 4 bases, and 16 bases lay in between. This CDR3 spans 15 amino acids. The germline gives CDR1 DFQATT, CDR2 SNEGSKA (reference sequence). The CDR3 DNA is TGCAGTGCTAGAGATCTCGGGACGGGATTGTACGAGCAGTACTTC. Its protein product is CSARDLGTGLYEQYF.

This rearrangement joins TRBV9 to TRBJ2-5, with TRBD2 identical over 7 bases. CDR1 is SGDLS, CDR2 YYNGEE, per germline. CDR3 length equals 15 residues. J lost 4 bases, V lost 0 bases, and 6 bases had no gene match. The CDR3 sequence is CASSVGESSGETQYF. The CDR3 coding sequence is TGTGCCAGCAGCGTAGGAGAGTCTAGCGGAGAGACCCAGTACTTC.

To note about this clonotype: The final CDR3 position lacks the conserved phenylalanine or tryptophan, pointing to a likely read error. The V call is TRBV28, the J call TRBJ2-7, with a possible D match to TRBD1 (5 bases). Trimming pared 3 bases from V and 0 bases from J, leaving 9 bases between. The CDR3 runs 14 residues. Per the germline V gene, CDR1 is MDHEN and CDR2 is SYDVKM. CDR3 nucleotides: TGTGCCAGCAGTTTGTCCGACAGCTCCTACGAGCAGTACTCC. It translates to CASSLSDSSYEQYS.

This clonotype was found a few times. DNA for the CDR3: TGCGCCAGCAGCTTTACGACAGGGAGAGTCTACGAGCAGTACTTC. Its translation is CASSFTTGRVYEQYF. The J gene is TRBJ2-7, the V gene TRBV5-1; 7 nucleotides align to TRBD1. The CDR3 length is 15 residues. Per the germline V gene, CDR1 is SGHRS and CDR2 is YFSETQ. Unmatched junction bases numbered 8, after V lost 2 bases and J lost 3 bases.

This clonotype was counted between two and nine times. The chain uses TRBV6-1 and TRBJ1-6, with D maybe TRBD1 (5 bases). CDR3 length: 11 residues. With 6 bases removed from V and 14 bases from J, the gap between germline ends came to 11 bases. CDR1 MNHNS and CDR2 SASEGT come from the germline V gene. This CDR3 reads CASSQGETLHF. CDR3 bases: TGTGCCAGCAGCCAAGGGGAAACCCTCCACTTT.

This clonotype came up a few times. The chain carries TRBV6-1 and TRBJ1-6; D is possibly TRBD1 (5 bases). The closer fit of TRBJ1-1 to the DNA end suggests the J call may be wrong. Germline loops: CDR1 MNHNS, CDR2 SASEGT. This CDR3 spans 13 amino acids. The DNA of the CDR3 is TGTGCCAGCAGTCCTCAGGGTGGAGGTATGGCTTTCTTT. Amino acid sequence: CASSPQGGGMAFF.

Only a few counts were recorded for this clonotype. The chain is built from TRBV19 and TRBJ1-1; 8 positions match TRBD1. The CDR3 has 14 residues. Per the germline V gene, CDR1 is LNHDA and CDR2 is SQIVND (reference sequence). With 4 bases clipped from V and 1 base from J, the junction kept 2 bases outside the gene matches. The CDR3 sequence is CASSNQGANTEAFF. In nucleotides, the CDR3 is TGTGCCAGTAGTAATCAGGGGGCGAACACTGAAGCTTTCTTT.

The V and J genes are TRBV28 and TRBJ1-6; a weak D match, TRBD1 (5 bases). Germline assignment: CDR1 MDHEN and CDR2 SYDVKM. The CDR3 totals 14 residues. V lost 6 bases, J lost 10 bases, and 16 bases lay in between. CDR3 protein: CASSRRGWGSPLHF. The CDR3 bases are TGTGCCAGCAGCCGCCGGGGGTGGGGATCACCCCTCCACTTT.

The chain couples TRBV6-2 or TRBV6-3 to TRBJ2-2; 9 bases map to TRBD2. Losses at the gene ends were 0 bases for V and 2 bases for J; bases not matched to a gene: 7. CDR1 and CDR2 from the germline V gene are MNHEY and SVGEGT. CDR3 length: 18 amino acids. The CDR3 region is CASSYSVGLAGNTGELFF. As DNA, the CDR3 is TGTGCCAGCAGTTACTCTGTCGGCCTAGCGGGAAACACCGGGGAGCTGTTTTTT.

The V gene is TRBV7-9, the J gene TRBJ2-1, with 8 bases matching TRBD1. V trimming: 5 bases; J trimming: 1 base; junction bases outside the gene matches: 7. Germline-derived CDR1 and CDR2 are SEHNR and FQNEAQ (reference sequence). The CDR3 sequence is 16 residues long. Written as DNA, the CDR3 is TGTGCCAGCAGCGCGTACAGGGGGAAGTCCTACAATGAGCAGTTCTTC. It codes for CASSAYRGKSYNEQFF.

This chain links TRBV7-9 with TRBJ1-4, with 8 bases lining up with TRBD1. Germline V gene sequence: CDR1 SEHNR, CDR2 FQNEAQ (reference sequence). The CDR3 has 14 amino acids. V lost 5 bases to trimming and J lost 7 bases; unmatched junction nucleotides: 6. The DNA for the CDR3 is TGTGCCAGCAGCACCAGGGGGCTCGGTGAAAAACTGTTTTTT. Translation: CASSTRGLGEKLFF.

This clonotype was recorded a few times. The CDR3 nucleotides read TGTGCCAGCAGCCCGGCGACGAACACCGGGGAGCTGTTTTTT. This codes for CASSPATNTGELFF. The rearrangement uses TRBV7-3 and TRBJ2-2; D not certain. V dropped 5 bases and J dropped 0 bases, with 7 bases sitting between them. CDR1 is SGHTA, CDR2 FQGTGA, per germline. This CDR3 region has 14 residues.

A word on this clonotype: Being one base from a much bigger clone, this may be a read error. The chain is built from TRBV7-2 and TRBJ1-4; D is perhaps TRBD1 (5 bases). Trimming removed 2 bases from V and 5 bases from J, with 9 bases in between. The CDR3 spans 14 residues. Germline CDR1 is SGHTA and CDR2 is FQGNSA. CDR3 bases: TGTGCCAGCAGCTTAAATGGGACGAATGAAAAACTGTTTTTT. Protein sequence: CASSLNGTNEKLFF.

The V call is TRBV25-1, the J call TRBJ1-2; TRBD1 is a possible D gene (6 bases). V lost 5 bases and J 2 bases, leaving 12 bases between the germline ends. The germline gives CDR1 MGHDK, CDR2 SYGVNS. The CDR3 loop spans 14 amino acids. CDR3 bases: TGTGCCAGCAGTTCGGACAGACGGAACTATGGCTACACCTTC. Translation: CASSSDRRNYGYTF.

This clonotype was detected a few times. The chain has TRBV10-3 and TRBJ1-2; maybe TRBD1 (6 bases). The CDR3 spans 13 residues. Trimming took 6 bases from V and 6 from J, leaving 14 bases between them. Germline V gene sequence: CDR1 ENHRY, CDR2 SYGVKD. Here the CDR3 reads CAISYREMDGYTF. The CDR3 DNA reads TGTGCCATCAGCTACAGGGAAATGGATGGCTACACCTTC.

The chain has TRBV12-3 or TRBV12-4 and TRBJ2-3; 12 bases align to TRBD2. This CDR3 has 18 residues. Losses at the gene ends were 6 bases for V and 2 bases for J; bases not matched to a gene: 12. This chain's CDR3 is CASRQGLAGRLTTDTQYF. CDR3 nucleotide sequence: TGTGCCAGCAGACAGGGACTAGCGGGTAGGCTAACCACAGATACGCAGTATTTT.